Included here is one TCR beta chain sequence, with context. Its antigen is not known. TCRdb's copy holds only in-frame clones and misses some; the assay was immunoSEQ multiplex PCR. The table records 450,000 to 500,000 clones, 60% to 80% of them present only once. The sample comes from a study of shared clonotypes between healthy human individuals. Findings of the study overall: With few donors, the genetic and exposure-history diversity represented was limited.

The CDR3 is 12 amino acids. J was trimmed by 2 bases and V by 7 bases; bases with no gene match: 2. CDR1 SQVTM and CDR2 ANQGSEA come from the germline V gene. The clonotype comes from a woman in her 40s in good health. Some clones in this sample may be carry-over from other donors' samples. Sample: PBMCs. This sequence joins TRBV29-1 and TRBJ2-3, with 8 bases lining up with TRBD2. The CDR3: CSAGGNTDTQYF. For the CDR3, the DNA is TGCAGCGCGGGAGGGAACACAGATACGCAGTATTTT.